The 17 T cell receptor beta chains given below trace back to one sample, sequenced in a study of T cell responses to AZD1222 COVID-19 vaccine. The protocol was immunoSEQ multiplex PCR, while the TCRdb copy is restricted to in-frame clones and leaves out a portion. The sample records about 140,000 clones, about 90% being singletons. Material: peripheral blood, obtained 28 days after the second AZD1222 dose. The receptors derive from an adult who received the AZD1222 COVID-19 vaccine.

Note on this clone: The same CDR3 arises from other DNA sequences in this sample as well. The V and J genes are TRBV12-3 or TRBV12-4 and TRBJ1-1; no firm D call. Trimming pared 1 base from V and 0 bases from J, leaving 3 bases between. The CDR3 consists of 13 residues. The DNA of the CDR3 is TGTGCCAGCAGTTTAGGCATGAACACTGAAGCTTTCTTT. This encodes CASSLGMNTEAFF.

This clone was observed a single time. CDR3 loop: CASSLSDRAESPLHF. CDR3 DNA sequence: TGTGCCAGCAGTCTCTCGGACAGGGCCGAATCACCCCTCCACTTT. This rearrangement joins TRBV6-4 to TRBJ1-6, with 8 nucleotides matching TRBD1. CDR3 length equals 15 residues. The V gene end was trimmed by 5 bases and the J gene end by 10 bases; junction bases not matched to a gene: 10. Germline CDR1 is MRHNA and CDR2 is SNTAGT.

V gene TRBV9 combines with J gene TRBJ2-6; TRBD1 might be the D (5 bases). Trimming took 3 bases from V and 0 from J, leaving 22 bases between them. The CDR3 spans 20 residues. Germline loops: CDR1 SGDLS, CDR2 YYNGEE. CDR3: CASSEPSGQEHPSGANVLTF. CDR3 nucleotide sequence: TGTGCCAGCAGCGAACCCTCAGGGCAGGAACACCCCTCTGGGGCCAACGTCCTGACTTTC.

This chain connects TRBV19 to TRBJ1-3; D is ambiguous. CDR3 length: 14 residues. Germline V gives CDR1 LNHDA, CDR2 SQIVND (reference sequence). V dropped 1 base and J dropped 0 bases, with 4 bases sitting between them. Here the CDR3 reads CASSIVGSGNTIYF. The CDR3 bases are TGTGCCAGTAGTATAGTTGGCTCTGGAAACACCATATATTTT.

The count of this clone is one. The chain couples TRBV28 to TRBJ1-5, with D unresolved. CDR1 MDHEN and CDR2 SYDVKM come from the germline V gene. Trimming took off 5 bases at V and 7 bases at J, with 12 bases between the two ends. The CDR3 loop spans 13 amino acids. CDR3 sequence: CASSPPQFQPQHF. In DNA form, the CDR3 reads TGTGCCAGCAGTCCGCCACAGTTCCAGCCCCAGCATTTT.

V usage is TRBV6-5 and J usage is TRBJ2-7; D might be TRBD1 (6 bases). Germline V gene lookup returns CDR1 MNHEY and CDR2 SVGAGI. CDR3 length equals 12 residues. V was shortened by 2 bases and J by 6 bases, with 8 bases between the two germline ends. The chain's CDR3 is CASSYRGGEQYF. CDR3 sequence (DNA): TGTGCCAGCAGTTACCGAGGGGGCGAGCAGTACTTC.

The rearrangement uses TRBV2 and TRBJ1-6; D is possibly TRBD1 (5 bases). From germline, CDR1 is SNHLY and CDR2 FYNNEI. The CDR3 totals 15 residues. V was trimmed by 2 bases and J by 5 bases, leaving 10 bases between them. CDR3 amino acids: CASSETGVDNSPLHF. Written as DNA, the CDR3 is TGTGCCAGCAGTGAAACGGGGGTGGATAATTCACCCCTCCACTTT.

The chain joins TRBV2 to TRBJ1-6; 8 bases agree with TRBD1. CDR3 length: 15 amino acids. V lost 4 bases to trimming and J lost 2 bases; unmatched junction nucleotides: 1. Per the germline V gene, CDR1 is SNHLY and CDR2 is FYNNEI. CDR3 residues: CASSVQGAYNSPLHF. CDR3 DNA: TGTGCCAGCAGTGTACAGGGGGCCTATAATTCACCCCTCCACTTT.

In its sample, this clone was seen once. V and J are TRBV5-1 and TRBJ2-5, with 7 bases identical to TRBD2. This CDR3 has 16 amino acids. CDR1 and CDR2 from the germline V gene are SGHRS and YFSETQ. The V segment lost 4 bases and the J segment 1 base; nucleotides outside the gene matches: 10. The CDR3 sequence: CASSPLRERGQETQYF. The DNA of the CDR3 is TGCGCCAGCAGCCCCCTCCGGGAGCGGGGCCAAGAGACCCAGTACTTC.

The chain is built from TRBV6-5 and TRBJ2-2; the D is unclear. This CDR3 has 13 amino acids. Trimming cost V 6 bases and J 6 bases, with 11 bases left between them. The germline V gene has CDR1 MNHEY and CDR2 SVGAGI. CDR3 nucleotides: TGTGCCAGCAGCCCGGCACGCGCCGGGGAGCTGTTTTTT. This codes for CASSPARAGELFF.

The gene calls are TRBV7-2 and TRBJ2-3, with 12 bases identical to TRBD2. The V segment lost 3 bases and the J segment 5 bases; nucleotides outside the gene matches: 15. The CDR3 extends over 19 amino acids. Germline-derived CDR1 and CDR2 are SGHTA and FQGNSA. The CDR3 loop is CASSLYSSGGAMLGDTQYF. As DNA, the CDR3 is TGTGCCAGCAGCTTGTATTCTAGCGGGGGGGCCATGTTGGGAGATACGCAGTATTTT.

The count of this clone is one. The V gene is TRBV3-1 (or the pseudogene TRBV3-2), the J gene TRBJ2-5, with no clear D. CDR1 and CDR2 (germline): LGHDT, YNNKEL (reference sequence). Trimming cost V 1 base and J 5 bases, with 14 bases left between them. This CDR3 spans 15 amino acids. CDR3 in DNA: TGTGCCAGCAGCCAAGTCTTAGGGCAGAGGGAGACCCAGTACTTC. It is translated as CASSQVLGQRETQYF.

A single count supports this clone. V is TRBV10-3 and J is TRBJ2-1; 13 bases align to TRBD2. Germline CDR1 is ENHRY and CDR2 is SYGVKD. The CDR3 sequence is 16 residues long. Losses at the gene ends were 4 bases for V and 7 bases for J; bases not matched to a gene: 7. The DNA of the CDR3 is TGTGCCATCAGTGGCGGGACTAGCGGGGTCGGGAATGAGCAGTTCTTC. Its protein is CAISGGTSGVGNEQFF.

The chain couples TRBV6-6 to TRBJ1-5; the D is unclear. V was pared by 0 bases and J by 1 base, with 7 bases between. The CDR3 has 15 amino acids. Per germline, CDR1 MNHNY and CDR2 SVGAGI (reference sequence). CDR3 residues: CASSYSDGSNQPQHF. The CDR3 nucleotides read TGTGCCAGCAGTTACTCGGACGGGAGCAATCAGCCCCAGCATTTT.

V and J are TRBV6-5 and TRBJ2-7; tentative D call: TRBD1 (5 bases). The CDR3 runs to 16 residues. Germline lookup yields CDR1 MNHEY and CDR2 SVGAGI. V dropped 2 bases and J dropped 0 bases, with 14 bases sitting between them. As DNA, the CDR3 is TGTGCCAGCAGTTACCTTGGCAGGGCAAGCTCCTACGAGCAGTACTTC. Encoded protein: CASSYLGRASSYEQYF.

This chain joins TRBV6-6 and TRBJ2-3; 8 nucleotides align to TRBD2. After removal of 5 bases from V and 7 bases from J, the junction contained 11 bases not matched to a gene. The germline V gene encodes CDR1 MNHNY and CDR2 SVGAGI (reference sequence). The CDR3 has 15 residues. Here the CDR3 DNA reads TGTGCCAGCAGTCTACTAGCGGCCTCGGGAAATACGCAGTATTTT. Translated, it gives CASSLLAASGNTQYF.

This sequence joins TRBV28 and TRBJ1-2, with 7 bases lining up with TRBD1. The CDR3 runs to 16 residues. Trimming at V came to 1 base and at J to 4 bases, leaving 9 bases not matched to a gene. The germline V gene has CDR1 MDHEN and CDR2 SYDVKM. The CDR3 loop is CASSLFSGGQLYGYTF. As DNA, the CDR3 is TGTGCCAGCAGTTTATTCTCCGGGGGACAGCTCTATGGCTACACCTTC.